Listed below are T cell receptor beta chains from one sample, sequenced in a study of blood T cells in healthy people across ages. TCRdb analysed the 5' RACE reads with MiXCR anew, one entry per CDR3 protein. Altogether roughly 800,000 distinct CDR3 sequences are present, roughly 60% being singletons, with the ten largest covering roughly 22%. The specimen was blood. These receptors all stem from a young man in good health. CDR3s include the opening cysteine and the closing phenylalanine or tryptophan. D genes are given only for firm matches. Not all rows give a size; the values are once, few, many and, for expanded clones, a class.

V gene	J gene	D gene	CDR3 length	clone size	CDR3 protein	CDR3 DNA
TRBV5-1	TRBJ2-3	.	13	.	CASSWPETDTQYF	TGCGCCAGCAGCTGGCCCGAGACAGATACGCAGTATTTT
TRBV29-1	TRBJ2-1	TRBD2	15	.	CSVETLAGWDNEQFF	TGCAGCGTTGAAACCCTAGCGGGATGGGACAATGAGCAGTTCTTC
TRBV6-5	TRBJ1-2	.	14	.	CASTRPGKTYGYTF	TGTGCCAGCACCAGACCGGGGAAGACCTATGGCTACACCTTC
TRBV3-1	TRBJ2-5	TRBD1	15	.	CASSQDSDRGETQYF	TGTGCCAGCAGCCAAGACTCAGACAGGGGAGAGACCCAGTACTTC
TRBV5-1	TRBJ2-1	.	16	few	CASRPTVGSSYNEQFF	TGCGCCAGCAGACCCACGGTGGGGAGCTCCTACAATGAGCAGTTCTTC
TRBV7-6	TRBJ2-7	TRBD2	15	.	CASSFSAGGIYEQYF	TGTGCCAGCAGCTTCTCAGCGGGGGGTATCTACGAGCAGTACTTC
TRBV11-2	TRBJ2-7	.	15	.	CASSGGTASSYEQYF	TGTGCCAGCAGCGGCGGGACAGCCAGCTCCTACGAGCAGTACTTC
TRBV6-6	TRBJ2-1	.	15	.	CASTFLGDAPNEQFF	TGTGCCAGCACCTTCCTGGGGGACGCCCCCAATGAGCAGTTCTTC
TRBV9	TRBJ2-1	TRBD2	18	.	CASSASLSGTSGRDEQFF	TGTGCCAGCAGCGCATCATTATCCGGGACTAGCGGGAGGGATGAGCAGTTCTTC
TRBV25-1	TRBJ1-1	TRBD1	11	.	CASTGQDAAFF	TGTGCCAGCACGGGACAGGACGCAGCTTTCTTT
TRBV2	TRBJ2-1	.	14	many	CASKLEPQGNEQFF	TGTGCCAGCAAGCTCGAACCTCAGGGGAATGAGCAGTTCTTC
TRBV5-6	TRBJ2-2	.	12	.	CASSFSARELFF	TGTGCCAGCAGCTTCTCCGCCCGGGAGCTGTTTTTT
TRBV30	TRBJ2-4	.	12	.	CAWDKAKNIQYF	TGTGCTTGGGATAAAGCCAAAAACATTCAGTACTTC
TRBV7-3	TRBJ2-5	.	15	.	CASSTQGGGQETQYF	TGTGCCAGCAGCACCCAGGGGGGAGGGCAAGAGACCCAGTACTTC
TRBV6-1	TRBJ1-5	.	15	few	CASSALSVGNQPQHF	TGTGCCAGCAGTGCGCTGTCCGTGGGAAATCAGCCCCAGCATTTT
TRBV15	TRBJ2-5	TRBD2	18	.	CATSRDPLTSELQETQYF	TGTGCCACCAGCAGAGATCCCCTGACTAGCGAGTTGCAAGAGACCCAGTACTTC
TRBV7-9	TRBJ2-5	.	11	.	CASSLLAGLYF	TGTGCCAGCAGTTTGCTAGCCGGGCTGTACTTC
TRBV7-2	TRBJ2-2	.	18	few	CASSPGVPGAVGTGELFF	TGTGCCAGCAGCCCAGGGGTTCCGGGGGCCGTCGGCACCGGGGAGCTGTTTTTT
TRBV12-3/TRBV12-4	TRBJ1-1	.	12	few	CASKQANTEAFF	TGTGCCAGTAAACAGGCGAACACTGAAGCTTTCTTT
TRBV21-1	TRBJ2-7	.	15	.	CASHASQGKGYEQYF	TGTGCCAGCCATGCTAGTCAGGGAAAAGGGTACGAGCAGTACTTC
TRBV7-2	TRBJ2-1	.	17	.	CASSRGGGRDAYNEQFF	TGTGCCAGCAGCCGAGGGGGAGGGCGGGACGCCTACAATGAGCAGTTCTTC
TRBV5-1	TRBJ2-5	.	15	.	CASSWETGLLATQYF	TGCGCCAGCAGCTGGGAAACCGGACTGCTCGCGACCCAGTACTTC
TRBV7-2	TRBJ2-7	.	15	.	CASSFGGDLVYEQYF	TGTGCCAGCAGCTTCGGTGGGGATCTGGTCTACGAGCAGTACTTC
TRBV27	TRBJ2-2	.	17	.	CASSRTGNEQFTGELFF	TGTGCCAGCAGTCGGACTGGCAATGAGCAGTTCACCGGGGAGCTGTTTTTT
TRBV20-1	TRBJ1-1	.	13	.	CSAREALNTEAFF	TGCAGTGCCAGAGAGGCTCTGAACACTGAAGCTTTCTTT
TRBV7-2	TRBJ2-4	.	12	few	CASSLQRWEQYF	TGTGCCAGCAGCTTACAGCGATGGGAGCAGTACTTC
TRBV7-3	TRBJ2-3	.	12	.	CASSQTNNTQYF	TGTGCCAGCAGCCAAACGAATAATACGCAGTATTTT
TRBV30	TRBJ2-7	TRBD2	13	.	CAWSRGTSYEQYF	TGTGCCTGGAGTCGAGGGACTAGCTACGAGCAGTACTTC
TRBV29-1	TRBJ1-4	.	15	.	CSVEKWDATNEKLFF	TGCAGCGTTGAAAAATGGGACGCAACTAATGAAAAACTGTTTTTT
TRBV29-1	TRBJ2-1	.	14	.	CSVEIRPGGYEQFF	TGCAGCGTTGAGATTCGGCCTGGCGGGTATGAGCAGTTCTTC
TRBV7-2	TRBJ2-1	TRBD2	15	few	CASSPSRGGYNEQFF	TGTGCCAGCAGCCCTTCGAGGGGAGGGTACAATGAGCAGTTCTTC
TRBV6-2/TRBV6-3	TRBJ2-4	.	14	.	CASSYRSRPDIQYF	TGTGCCAGCAGTTACCGTAGCCGTCCGGACATTCAGTACTTC
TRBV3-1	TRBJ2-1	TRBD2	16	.	CASGLAGVARPNEQFF	TGTGCCAGCGGACTAGCGGGGGTCGCCCGTCCCAATGAGCAGTTCTTC
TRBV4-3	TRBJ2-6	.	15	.	CASSQEGAGANVLTF	TGCGCCAGCAGCCAAGAGGGGGCCGGGGCCAACGTCCTGACTTTC
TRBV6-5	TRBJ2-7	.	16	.	CASSYSVPGQTYEQYF	TGTGCCAGCAGTTACTCAGTCCCAGGACAGACGTACGAGCAGTACTTC
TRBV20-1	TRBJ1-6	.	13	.	CSARGGDRWDLHF	TGCAGTGCTAGAGGAGGGGACCGTTGGGACCTCCACTTT
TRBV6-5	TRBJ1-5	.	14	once	CASRGWGAHQPQHF	TGTGCCAGCAGGGGTTGGGGGGCACATCAGCCCCAGCATTTT
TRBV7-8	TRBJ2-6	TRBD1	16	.	CASSQLTGVGANVLTF	TGTGCCAGCAGTCAATTAACAGGGGTTGGGGCCAACGTCCTGACTTTC
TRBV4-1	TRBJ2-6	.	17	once	CASSPEDAASGANVLTF	TGCGCCAGCAGCCCTGAAGACGCGGCCTCTGGGGCCAACGTCCTGACTTTC
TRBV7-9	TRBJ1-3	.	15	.	CASSPLAGSGNTIYF	TGTGCCAGCAGCCCGTTAGCGGGATCTGGAAACACCATATATTTT
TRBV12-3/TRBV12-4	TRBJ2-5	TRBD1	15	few	CASSNGQGGQETQYF	TGTGCCAGCAGTAACGGACAGGGCGGCCAAGAGACCCAGTACTTC
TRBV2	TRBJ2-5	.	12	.	CASSEQGGTQYF	TGTGCCAGCAGTGAACAGGGTGGGACCCAGTACTTC
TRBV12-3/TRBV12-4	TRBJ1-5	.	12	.	CASSPPGRTQHF	TGTGCCAGCAGTCCTCCAGGGCGGACCCAGCATTTT
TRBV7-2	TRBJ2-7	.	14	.	CASSYQSEVGEQYF	TGTGCCAGCAGCTACCAGTCCGAGGTGGGAGAGCAGTACTTC
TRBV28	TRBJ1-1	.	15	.	CASTLRGTPAPEAFF	TGTGCCAGCACCCTGAGAGGGACCCCTGCCCCCGAAGCTTTCTTT